These T cell receptor beta chains were read from a single sample in a study of blood T cell repertoires in COVID-19. The table came from immunoSEQ multiplex PCR; TCRdb's copy has only in-frame clones and leaves some out. The sample holds fewer than 250,000 clones, about 89% seen once. Input material: peripheral blood. Receptors were obtained from a woman aged 55 to 70 who had recovered from COVID-19. Each CDR3 is given with its conserved first and last residue. D genes are given only for firm matches. Not all rows give a size; the values are once, few, many and, for expanded clones, a class.

D gene,J gene,clone size,V gene,CDR3 protein,CDR3 DNA
NA,TRBJ1-2,NA,TRBV5-6,CASSPLTPQNYGYTF,TGTGCCAGCAGCCCCTTGACTCCTCAAAACTATGGCTACACCTTC
NA,TRBJ1-4,NA,TRBV7-2,CASSSGTGNEKLFF,TGTGCCAGCAGCTCCGGCACAGGAAATGAAAAACTGTTTTTT
NA,TRBJ2-1,NA,TRBV7-9,CASSRRERDEQFF,TGTGCCAGCAGCCGCCGGGAAAGGGATGAGCAGTTCTTC
NA,TRBJ2-7,NA,TRBV7-8,CASSPRWVSYEQYF,TGTGCCAGCAGTCCGCGGTGGGTGTCCTACGAGCAGTACTTC
NA,TRBJ2-7,NA,TRBV9,CASSVGNSGSYEQYF,TGTGCCAGCAGCGTAGGTAACAGTGGATCCTACGAGCAGTACTTC
NA,TRBJ2-7,NA,TRBV7-2,CASSLRGTFYEQYF,TGTGCCAGCAGCCTCCGGGGGACCTTCTACGAGCAGTACTTC
TRBD1,TRBJ1-1,NA,TRBV7-2,CASSSRQGRNTEAFF,TGTGCCAGCAGCTCCAGACAGGGGAGGAACACTGAAGCTTTCTTT
TRBD1,TRBJ2-3,NA,TRBV4-2,CASSHRQGVGYTDTQYF,TGTGCCAGCAGCCACCGACAGGGAGTGGGTTACACAGATACGCAGTATTTT
NA,TRBJ2-1,NA,TRBV21-1,CAILSQASPLGGAYNEQFF,TGTGCCATCCTCTCGCAGGCAAGTCCGTTGGGGGGGGCCTACAATGAGCAGTTCTTC
NA,TRBJ2-3,NA,TRBV4-2,CASSDSRQHTDTQYF,TGTGCCAGCAGTGATAGCCGGCAACACACAGATACGCAGTATTTT
TRBD1,TRBJ1-6,few,TRBV18,CASSPGGDRWNSPLHF,TGTGCCAGCTCACCGGGGGGGGACAGGTGGAATTCACCCCTCCACTTT
NA,TRBJ2-2,NA,TRBV19,CASSIIGDGTGELFF,TGTGCCAGTAGTATAATAGGGGATGGGACCGGGGAGCTGTTTTTT
NA,TRBJ1-6,few,TRBV18,CASSPGTPDSPLHF,TGTGCCAGCTCACCCGGGACACCGGATTCACCCCTCCACTTT
TRBD2,TRBJ2-3,NA,TRBV23-1,CASPRGGQGTDTQYF,TGCGCCAGCCCACGGGGGGGCCAGGGCACAGATACGCAGTATTTT
NA,TRBJ2-3,NA,TRBV5-4,CASSLDVGLQDTQYF,TGTGCCAGCAGCTTGGATGTGGGCTTACAGGATACGCAGTATTTT
TRBD2,TRBJ2-2,NA,TRBV4-3,CASSLTSGGFTGELFF,TGCGCCAGCAGCCTTACTAGCGGGGGATTCACCGGGGAGCTGTTTTTT
TRBD1,TRBJ2-2,NA,TRBV7-3,CASSFQGAGGVTGELFF,TGTGCCAGCAGCTTCCAGGGGGCAGGGGGAGTCACCGGGGAGCTGTTTTTT
TRBD1,TRBJ1-2,NA,TRBV6-5,CASKGAGTHGYTF,TGTGCCAGCAAGGGGGCTGGGACTCATGGCTACACCTTC
TRBD1,TRBJ1-2,NA,TRBV29-1,CSVVGGRSFNYGYTF,TGCAGCGTTGTAGGGGGCAGAAGCTTTAACTATGGCTACACCTTC
TRBD1,TRBJ2-1,NA,TRBV7-6,CASSLETGVDYNEQFF,TGTGCCAGCAGCTTAGAGACAGGGGTGGATTACAATGAGCAGTTCTTC
TRBD2,TRBJ2-3,once,TRBV7-2,CASLEGGGATDTQYF,TGTGCCAGCCTAGAGGGCGGGGGGGCCACAGATACGCAGTATTTT
NA,TRBJ1-3,NA,TRBV7-3,CASSAGQPGNTIYF,TGTGCCAGCAGCGCGGGTCAGCCTGGAAACACCATATATTTT
NA,TRBJ1-5,few,TRBV3-1/TRBV3-2,CASSPLGQPQHF,TGTGCCAGCAGCCCTCTCGGGCAGCCCCAGCATTTT
NA,TRBJ2-3,NA,TRBV7-2,CASSFSVTDTQYF,TGTGCCAGCAGCTTTAGCGTTACAGATACGCAGTATTTT
TRBD2,TRBJ2-1,NA,TRBV19,CASSPGLAVNNEQFF,TGTGCCAGTAGTCCAGGACTAGCGGTAAACAATGAGCAGTTCTTC
TRBD1,TRBJ1-3,NA,TRBV19,CASMDRRSSGNTIYF,TGTGCCAGTATGGACAGGAGAAGCTCTGGAAACACCATATATTTT
TRBD1,TRBJ1-1,NA,TRBV18,CASSPIQGADTEAFF,TGTGCCAGCTCACCAATACAGGGGGCTGACACTGAAGCTTTCTTT
TRBD1,TRBJ1-5,NA,TRBV7-9,CASSLVIRDRFYSNQPQHF,TGTGCCAGCAGCTTAGTAATCCGGGACAGATTTTATAGCAATCAGCCCCAGCATTTT
TRBD1,TRBJ1-6,NA,TRBV28,CASSLSGTGEYAPLHF,TGTGCCAGCAGTTTATCCGGGACAGGGGAGTACGCACCCCTCCACTTT
NA,TRBJ1-2,NA,TRBV9,CASSRLEVNYGYTF,TGTGCCAGCAGTCGTCTAGAGGTAAACTATGGCTACACCTTC
TRBD1,TRBJ1-4,once,TRBV7-9,CASSLAGTENEKLFF,TGTGCCAGCAGCCTCGCCGGGACAGAAAATGAAAAACTGTTTTTT
NA,TRBJ1-3,once,TRBV7-6,CASSPRRAGGAGNTIYF,TGTGCCAGCAGCCCTAGGCGGGCGGGGGGTGCTGGAAACACCATATATTTT
NA,TRBJ2-2,NA,TRBV2,CASSESVELFF,TGTGCCAGCAGTGAATCGGTGGAGCTGTTTTTT
TRBD1,TRBJ1-4,NA,TRBV7-2,CASSSRDRGLPTNEKLFF,TGTGCCAGCAGCTCGCGGGACAGGGGATTACCAACTAATGAAAAACTGTTTTTT
NA,TRBJ2-5,NA,TRBV29-1,CSVEGGGTQYF,TGCAGCGTTGAGGGAGGGGGGACCCAGTACTTC
TRBD1,TRBJ1-5,NA,TRBV18,CASSPGQGGQPQHF,TGTGCCAGCTCACCGGGACAGGGAGGGCAGCCCCAGCATTTT
NA,TRBJ2-3,NA,TRBV6-1,CASSDPRSSTDTQYF,TGTGCCAGCAGTGACCCCCGTTCTAGCACAGATACGCAGTATTTT
NA,TRBJ1-2,NA,TRBV4-1,CASSQAGAGYGYTF,TGCGCCAGCAGCCAAGCAGGGGCTGGCTATGGCTACACCTTC
NA,TRBJ2-5,NA,TRBV7-8,CASSLSSGAKTQYF,TGTGCCAGCAGCTTATCGAGCGGTGCCAAGACCCAGTACTTC
TRBD1,TRBJ2-5,NA,TRBV5-4,CASSAGQGQETQYF,TGTGCCAGCAGCGCGGGACAGGGACAAGAGACCCAGTACTTC
NA,TRBJ2-2,NA,TRBV4-1,CASSQDDQSLRTGELFF,TGCGCCAGCAGCCAAGACGATCAGTCTCTCCGTACCGGGGAGCTGTTTTTT
TRBD2,TRBJ2-7,NA,TRBV3-1/TRBV3-2,CASSLGTSGGREQYF,TGTGCCAGCAGCCTTGGGACTAGCGGGGGCCGCGAGCAGTACTTC
TRBD2,TRBJ2-2,NA,TRBV4-2,CASSQPGTSGGADGGELFF,TGTGCCAGCAGCCAACCCGGGACTAGCGGGGGGGCTGACGGCGGGGAGCTGTTTTTT
NA,TRBJ1-3,NA,TRBV14,CASSQDLGGFTGNTIYF,TGTGCCAGCAGCCAAGATTTGGGGGGGTTCACTGGAAACACCATATATTTT
TRBD1,TRBJ2-7,NA,TRBV15,CATSRDLDRAYEQYF,TGTGCCACCAGCAGAGATTTGGACAGGGCCTACGAGCAGTACTTC
NA,TRBJ2-7,NA,TRBV11-3,CASSPTRGDVGEQYF,TGTGCCAGCAGCCCAACTCGCGGGGATGTAGGCGAGCAGTACTTC
NA,TRBJ1-5,NA,TRBV7-8,CASSLLAGQQTTPQPQHF,TGTGCCAGCAGCTTATTAGCCGGACAGCAAACCACCCCCCAGCCCCAGCATTTT
TRBD1,TRBJ1-5,NA,TRBV19,CASTPRGTVEGPQHF,TGTGCCAGTACCCCCCGGGGGACAGTTGAGGGGCCCCAGCATTTT
NA,TRBJ1-3,NA,TRBV19,CASTAGRSGNTIYF,TGTGCCAGTACTGCAGGCCGTTCTGGAAACACCATATATTTT
TRBD1,TRBJ1-4,NA,TRBV7-9,CASSLGQGLVEKLFF,TGTGCCAGCAGCTTAGGACAGGGACTGGTTGAAAAACTGTTTTTT
TRBD2,TRBJ2-1,NA,TRBV3-1/TRBV3-2,CASSQSLAGGNEQFF,TGTGCCAGCAGCCAATCACTAGCGGGGGGAAATGAGCAGTTCTTC
NA,TRBJ1-1,NA,TRBV28,CASSFNELGGGGAFF,TGTGCCAGCAGTTTTAATGAGTTGGGGGGAGGCGGCGCTTTCTTT
NA,TRBJ1-1,NA,TRBV10-3,CAIQGKNTEAFF,TGTGCCATCCAGGGAAAGAACACTGAAGCTTTCTTT
NA,TRBJ1-5,NA,TRBV25-1,CASRPGGNQPQHF,TGTGCCAGTAGACCGGGCGGGAATCAGCCCCAGCATTTT
TRBD2,TRBJ2-1,NA,TRBV28,CASSFGGGPYNEQFF,TGTGCCAGCAGTTTCGGGGGGGGCCCCTACAATGAGCAGTTCTTC
NA,TRBJ2-7,NA,TRBV29-1,CSVGRMAPYEQYF,TGCAGCGTTGGCAGGATGGCCCCCTACGAGCAGTACTTC
TRBD2,TRBJ2-2,NA,TRBV6-5,CASSYRLAGVTGELFF,TGTGCCAGCAGTTACAGGCTAGCGGGGGTCACCGGGGAGCTGTTTTTT
TRBD1,TRBJ2-1,few,TRBV11-2,CASSLDRGAHNEQFF,TGTGCCAGCAGCCTGGACAGGGGGGCCCACAATGAGCAGTTCTTC
TRBD1,TRBJ2-1,NA,TRBV15,CATSRPGQVYNEQFF,TGTGCCACCAGCAGACCGGGACAGGTTTACAATGAGCAGTTCTTC
TRBD1,TRBJ1-2,NA,TRBV9,CASSVVTTGAYYGYTF,TGTGCCAGCAGCGTAGTCACGACAGGGGCCTACTATGGCTACACCTTC